Below are 30 T cell receptor beta chains sequenced from a single sample in a study of immune evolution from preneoplasia to lung adenocarcinoma. Libraries were prepared by immunoSEQ multiplex PCR; TCRdb keeps only in-frame clonotypes and omits some of them. The repertoire holds roughly 4,400 clones, approximately 69% seen once, with 6.5% to 8% in the top ten. Sequenced sample: FFPE adjacent normal lung tissue. The receptors were gathered from a person aged 55-80 years with lung adenocarcinoma.

The chain recombines TRBV28 with TRBJ2-5; 7 bases agree with TRBD1. Germline assignment: CDR1 MDHEN and CDR2 SYDVKM. J was trimmed by 0 bases and V by 6 bases; bases with no gene match: 7. This CDR3 region has 15 residues. The CDR3 region has the DNA TGTGCCAGCAGAAAGACAGGGACCTACCAAGAGACCCAGTACTTC. It specifies CASRKTGTYQETQYF. Complete variable domain (other parts from reference TRBV28 and TRBJ2-5): DVKVTQSSRYLVKRTGEKVFLECVQDMDHENMFWYRQDPGLGLRLIYFSYDVKMKEKGDIPEGYSVSREKKERFSLILESASTNQTSMYLCASRKTGTYQETQYFGPGTRLLVL.

The rearrangement joins TRBV29-1 to TRBJ1-1; D ambiguous. Trimming took off 7 bases at V and 3 bases at J, with 12 bases between the two ends. Germline V gene data show CDR1 as SQVTM and CDR2 as ANQGSEA. The CDR3 extends over 12 amino acids. CDR3 protein: CSALDIDTEAFF. The CDR3 nucleotides read TGCAGCGCCTTAGACATTGACACTGAAGCTTTCTTT.

The rearrangement uses TRBV30 and TRBJ2-1; possible D gene TRBD2, 7 bases. The CDR3 covers 14 residues. V lost 4 bases and J lost 4, with 14 bases in between. CDR1 GTSNPN and CDR2 SVGIG come from the germline V gene (reference sequence). CDR3 residues: CAWKGQAGYNEQFF. CDR3 nucleotide sequence: TGTGCCTGGAAGGGACAAGCGGGGTACAATGAGCAGTTCTTC.

The chain couples TRBV9 to TRBJ2-7, with unresolved D. The CDR3 length is 13 residues. V shed 2 bases and J shed 0 bases, with 6 bases lying between them. CDR1 and CDR2 from the germline V gene are SGDLS and YYNGEE. The CDR3 sequence is CASSVSSSYEQYF. The CDR3, as DNA: TGTGCCAGCAGCGTTAGCAGCTCCTACGAGCAGTACTTC. The whole variable domain, filled in from reference TRBV9 and TRBJ2-7, reads DSGVTQTPKHLITATGQRVTLRCSPRSGDLSVYWYQQSLDQGLQFLIQYYNGEERAKGNILERFSAQQFPDLHSELNLSSLELGDSALYFCASSVSSSYEQYFGPGTRLTVT.

The V call is TRBV28, the J call TRBJ2-2; D remains unclear. This CDR3 is built from 14 residues. Trimming pared 10 bases from V and 2 bases from J, leaving 14 bases between. CDR1 MDHEN and CDR2 SYDVKM come from the germline V gene. CDR3 amino acids: CAIATALNTGELFF. The DNA of the CDR3 is TGTGCCATTGCGACGGCACTAAACACCGGGGAGCTGTTTTTT. The full variable domain, in which reference TRBV28 and TRBJ2-2 provide the parts outside the CDR3, is DVKVTQSSRYLVKRTGEKVFLECVQDMDHENMFWYRQDPGLGLRLIYFSYDVKMKEKGDIPEGYSVSREKKERFSLILESASTNQTSMYLCAIATALNTGELFFGEGSRLTVL.

V and J are TRBV11-2 and TRBJ2-3, with 7 positions matching TRBD1. Germline V gene lookup returns CDR1 SGHAT and CDR2 FQNNGV. V gave up 5 bases and J gave up 6 bases; unmatched junction bases: 14. The CDR3 length is 16 residues. CDR3 region: CASSPRSRGSWDTQYF. CDR3 sequence (DNA): TGTGCCAGCAGCCCACGCAGCAGGGGGAGTTGGGATACGCAGTATTTT.

V is TRBV30 and J is TRBJ2-3; a possible D gene is TRBD1 (5 bases). The CDR3 has 13 residues. V was trimmed by 3 bases and J by 5 bases, leaving 12 bases between them. The germline gives CDR1 GTSNPN, CDR2 SVGIG (reference sequence). The CDR3 bases are TGTGCCTGGAGGCAGGGAAACAGAGATACGCAGTATTTT. Encoded protein: CAWRQGNRDTQYF.

This rearrangement joins TRBV11-3 to TRBJ2-5; 11 bases agree with TRBD1. CDR1 is SGHNT, CDR2 YENEEA, per germline. The V and J ends lost 5 bases and 4 bases, in that order; junction bases with no gene match: 12. This CDR3 comprises 17 residues. CDR3 amino acids: CASSPRTWTGGLETQYF. As DNA, the CDR3 is TGTGCCAGCAGCCCTAGGACTTGGACAGGGGGCTTAGAGACCCAGTACTTC.

V gene TRBV27 combines with J gene TRBJ2-7, with TRBD1 identical over 7 bases. This CDR3 contains 17 residues. The junction had 13 bases not matched to a gene; V was cut back by 5 bases and J by 0 bases. Looked up from germline, CDR1 is MNHEY and CDR2 is SMNVEV (reference sequence). The CDR3 reads CASSPRTGPLRSYEQYF. For the CDR3, the DNA is TGTGCCAGCAGTCCTCGGACAGGTCCTTTACGCTCCTACGAGCAGTACTTC.

The CDR3 DNA follows: TGTGCCTGGGGTGGTGGGGGAGGGGCTGCTGTCGAGCAGTACTTC. This sequence encodes CAWGGGGGAAVEQYF. The chain uses TRBV30 and TRBJ2-7, with 7 bases matching TRBD2. V shed 5 bases, J shed 6 bases, and the junction held 16 bases outside the gene matches. Germline V CDR1 and CDR2: GTSNPN, SVGIG (reference sequence). The CDR3 covers 15 residues.

This clone was observed a single time. The rearrangement uses TRBV30 and TRBJ2-7; D not resolved. With 2 bases removed from V and 2 bases from J, the gap between germline ends came to 7 bases. The CDR3 sequence is 12 residues long. The germline V gene has CDR1 GTSNPN and CDR2 SVGIG (reference sequence). In DNA, the CDR3 is TGTGCCTGGAGTTCCTCGGCCTACGAGCAGTACTTC. Translation: CAWSSSAYEQYF.

The genes are TRBV6-1 and TRBJ2-5, with a possible D match to TRBD2 (7 bases). This CDR3 region has 14 residues. The V and J ends lost 10 bases and 2 bases respectively, with 17 bases between them. Looked up from germline, CDR1 is MNHNS and CDR2 is SASEGT. The CDR3 DNA is TGTGCCACCAGGGGACGGGGGGTTCAAGAGACCCAGTACTTC. Translated: CATRGRGVQETQYF.

The rearrangement joins TRBV6-5 to TRBJ2-1, with TRBD2 matching 7 bases. The CDR3 has 15 amino acids. Germline V gene data show CDR1 as MNHEY and CDR2 as SVGAGI. The trim removed 6 bases at V and 3 bases at J, leaving 8 bases unmatched. CDR3 protein: CASRASSGFYNEQFF. The CDR3 DNA is TGTGCCAGCAGAGCTAGTAGCGGGTTCTACAATGAGCAGTTCTTC.

The rearrangement links TRBV10-1 to TRBJ1-3; no reliable D call. The CDR3 extends over 15 amino acids. The V and J ends lost 1 base and 0 bases respectively, with 7 bases between them. Germline-derived CDR1 and CDR2 are WNHNN and SYGVQD (reference sequence). The CDR3 nucleotides read TGCGCCAGCAGTGAGTTTTGGAACTCTGGAAACACCATATATTTT. Protein product: CASSEFWNSGNTIYF.

The chain uses TRBV5-4 and TRBJ2-2; 9 bases map to TRBD1. The germline gives CDR1 SGHNT, CDR2 YYREEE (reference sequence). This CDR3 spans 16 amino acids. Trimming removed 4 bases from V and 6 bases from J; junction bases left unmatched: 10. CDR3: CASSATGGAGAGELFF. CDR3 DNA: TGTGCCAGCAGCGCTACAGGGGGCGCAGGTGCCGGGGAGCTGTTTTTT.

This clone was observed once. This chain joins TRBV2 and TRBJ2-7, with 9 bases matching TRBD1. Germline V lookup: CDR1 SNHLY, CDR2 FYNNEI. Trimming at V came to 4 bases and at J to 3 bases, leaving 10 bases not matched to a gene. The CDR3 is 16 residues long. The CDR3 sequence: CASSVTGTGSLYEQYF. The CDR3 DNA sequence: TGTGCCAGCAGTGTAACTGGGACAGGGTCCCTCTACGAGCAGTACTTC. The full variable domain, rest sourced from reference TRBV2 and TRBJ2-7, is EPEVTQTPSHQVTQMGQEVILRCVPISNHLYFYWYRQILGQKVEFLVSFYNNEISEKSEIFDDQFSVERPDGSNFTLKIRSTKLEDSAMYFCASSVTGTGSLYEQYFGPGTRLTVT.

The CDR3 region has the DNA TGTGCCATCAGCGCACAGGGTCCTGGGGCCAACGTCCTGACTTTC. It is translated as CAISAQGPGANVLTF. This sequence joins TRBV10-3 and TRBJ2-6; D may be TRBD1 (6 bases). From germline, CDR1 is ENHRY and CDR2 SYGVKD. Between the trimmed V and J ends, which lost 6 bases and 2 bases, there was a span of 11 bases. The CDR3 contains 15 residues.

Remarks on this clone: The sample contains more than one DNA sequence encoding this CDR3. The chain carries TRBV6-5 and TRBJ1-5; D not certain. The CDR3 is 12 amino acids. Germline loops: CDR1 MNHEY, CDR2 SVGAGI. The V gene lost 5 bases and the J gene lost 8 bases, with 10 bases spanning the gap. The CDR3 DNA reads as TGTGCCAGCAGTCGACCGGGTGAGCCCCAGCATTTT. Amino acids: CASSRPGEPQHF.

This chain joins TRBV14 and TRBJ1-2; 7 bases map to TRBD1. V trimming: 4 bases; J trimming: 2 bases; junction bases outside the gene matches: 1. The CDR3 sequence is 13 residues long. Per the germline V gene, CDR1 is SGHDN and CDR2 is FVKESK. The CDR3 nucleotides read TGTGCCAGCAGCCCGGACAGGAACTATGGCTACACCTTC. Translating it yields CASSPDRNYGYTF.

The gene calls are TRBV5-1 and TRBJ2-3; D remains unclear. The germline V gene has CDR1 SGHRS and CDR2 YFSETQ. Trimming stripped 4 bases from V and 0 bases from J, with 9 bases between. The CDR3 is 14 amino acids. CDR3 amino acids: CASSIPASTDTQYF. The CDR3 DNA sequence: TGCGCCAGCAGCATCCCGGCTAGCACAGATACGCAGTATTTT.

This clone is large by share. V gene TRBV5-4 combines with J gene TRBJ2-7; the match to TRBD2 covers 7 bases. From germline, CDR1 is SGHNT and CDR2 YYREEE (reference sequence). The CDR3 is 14 amino acids. Germline trimming cut 2 bases from V and 2 bases from J; bases unmatched to any gene: 4. The CDR3 DNA is TGTGCCAGCAGCTTAGAGGGAGGGACCTACGAGCAGTACTTC. Amino acids: CASSLEGGTYEQYF.

This clone was seen more than once but under ten times. The chain employs TRBV10-3 and TRBJ2-7; 13 nucleotides agree with TRBD2. Losses at the gene ends were 3 bases for V and 0 bases for J; bases not matched to a gene: 5. There are 17 residues in the CDR3. In germline, CDR1 is ENHRY, CDR2 SYGVKD. CDR3 coding DNA: TGTGCCATCAGTGACACTAGCGGGAGGGCCCCCTCCTACGAGCAGTACTTC. Translating gives CAISDTSGRAPSYEQYF.

V usage is TRBV7-9 and J usage is TRBJ2-6; either TRBD1 or TRBD2 may fit D (5 bases each). Germline V CDR1 and CDR2: SEHNR, FQNEAQ (reference sequence). The V and J ends lost 11 bases and 0 bases respectively, with 14 bases between them. The CDR3 length is 15 residues. CDR3 residues: CAVYKGTSGANVLTF. The DNA for the CDR3 is TGTGCCGTATACAAGGGGACCTCTGGGGCCAACGTCCTGACTTTC. Full variable domain (remainder filled in from reference TRBV7-9 and TRBJ2-6): DTGVSQNPRHKITKRGQNVTFRCDPISEHNRLYWYRQTLGQGPEFLTYFQNEAQLEKSRLLSDRFSAERPKGSFSTLEIQRTEQGDSAMYLCAVYKGTSGANVLTFGAGSRLTVL.

The CDR3 reads CASSPRTGSNTEAFF. As DNA, the CDR3 is TGTGCCAGCAGCCCCAGGACAGGATCGAACACTGAAGCTTTCTTT. V usage is TRBV7-8 and J usage is TRBJ1-1; TRBD1 matches at 7 bases. V lost 5 bases, J lost 1 base, and 7 bases stayed unmatched. This CDR3 comprises 15 residues. In germline, CDR1 is SGHVS, CDR2 FQNEAQ.

This clone was seen once. This chain links TRBV12-5 with TRBJ2-3, with a weak D call TRBD2 (5 bases). Germline CDR1 LGHNT, CDR2 FRNRAP. V was clipped by 2 bases and J by 1 base, with 10 bases between them. This CDR3 contains 15 residues. CDR3 nucleotide sequence: TGTGCTAGTGGTTTGAAGGCGGAGGGCACAGATACGCAGTATTTT. The encoded protein is CASGLKAEGTDTQYF.

This clone occurred a few times. This chain joins TRBV19 and TRBJ1-4; D is ambiguous. The CDR3 sequence is 11 residues long. CDR1 is LNHDA and CDR2 is SQIVND in the germline V gene (reference sequence). Trimming left V 6 bases short and J 5 bases short, with 4 bases between. The DNA of the CDR3 is TGTGCCAGTAGGGCCAATGAAAAACTGTTTTTT. Protein sequence: CASRANEKLFF.

V and J are TRBV25-1 and TRBJ2-1; perhaps D is TRBD1 or TRBD2 (6 bases each). Germline CDR1 MGHDK, CDR2 SYGVNS. The CDR3 has 12 residues. V was shortened by 4 bases and J by 12 bases, with 13 bases between the two germline ends. The CDR3 nucleotides are TGTGCCAGCAGTGGGGACTGGGGGGCGCAGTTCTTC. The encoded protein is CASSGDWGAQFF.

This clone has just one count. The V gene is TRBV11-2, the J gene TRBJ2-3; D possibly corresponds to TRBD2 (7 bases). With 0 bases removed from V and 3 bases from J, the gap between germline ends came to 13 bases. The length of the CDR3 is 16 residues. Germline CDR1 SGHAT, CDR2 FQNNGV. CDR3 amino acids: CASSLDIGGVTDTQYF. Here the CDR3 DNA reads TGTGCCAGCAGCTTAGATATAGGGGGGGTTACAGATACGCAGTATTTT. Supplemented by reference TRBV11-2 and TRBJ2-3, the full variable domain reads EAGVAQSPRYKIIEKRQSVAFWCNPISGHATLYWYQQILGQGPKLLIQFQNNGVVDDSQLPKDRFSAERLKGVDSTLKIQPAKLEDSAVYLCASSLDIGGVTDTQYFGPGTRLTVL.

The chain recombines TRBV6-5 with TRBJ2-1; 8 nucleotides agree with TRBD2. CDR3 size: 15 residues. With V trimmed by 6 bases and J by 2 bases, 6 bases remained unmatched. The germline V gene encodes CDR1 MNHEY and CDR2 SVGAGI. CDR3 DNA sequence: TGTGCCAGCAGCCGGGAGGGGGGGGCCTACAATGAGCAGTTCTTC. Translated, it gives CASSREGGAYNEQFF.

The chain couples TRBV6-1 to TRBJ2-7; TRBD2 might be the D (5 bases). Germline V gene sequence: CDR1 MNHNS, CDR2 SASEGT. The CDR3 totals 13 residues. The ends were cut back, 3 bases at V and 7 bases at J, with 13 bases in the middle. The CDR3 DNA is TGTGCCAGCAGTGAGTCCATGCGGGTAGAGCAGTACTTC. This encodes CASSESMRVEQYF.